This is a list of T cell receptor beta chains from one sample in a study of cytomegalovirus exposure and HLA in healthy donors. The data were produced by immunoSEQ multiplex PCR, yet TCRdb's version contains in-frame clones alone and is incomplete. Of around 180,000 clones in the sample, approximately 71% were seen once. The specimen was PBMCs. These receptors all stem from a girl aged 10 to 17 in good health and CMV-seronegative. Each CDR3 is given with its conserved first and last residue. A D gene is named only where the DNA matches it firmly. Not every row has a clone size; where given, it reads once, few, many or a size class.

clone_size j_call v_call d_call cdr3_aa cdr3_nt
few TRBJ1-1 TRBV6-5 TRBD1 CASSYVPTGGTEAFF TGTGCCAGCAGTTACGTTCCCACAGGGGGGACTGAAGCTTTCTTT
- TRBJ2-2 TRBV6-6 TRBD2 CASSYAGGTGELFF TGTGCCAGCAGTTACGCGGGGGGCACCGGGGAGCTGTTTTTT
few TRBJ2-5 TRBV14 - CASSPNRVVGETQYF TGTGCCAGCAGCCCCAACAGGGTCGTGGGAGAGACCCAGTACTTC
once TRBJ2-1 TRBV15 - CATSFPGHSNEQFF TGTGCCACCAGCTTTCCGGGACACAGCAATGAGCAGTTCTTC
- TRBJ1-6 TRBV5-1 TRBD1 CASSGGGADSPLHF TGCGCCAGCAGCGGAGGGGGCGCGGATTCACCCCTCCACTTT
- TRBJ1-1 TRBV12-5 - CASGFSDTEAFF TGTGCTAGTGGTTTTTCGGACACTGAAGCTTTCTTT
once TRBJ2-7 TRBV6-5 TRBD1 CASSTTGAEQYF TGTGCCAGCAGTACAACAGGGGCCGAGCAGTACTTC
- TRBJ2-1 TRBV6-5 TRBD1 CASSPGTVYEQFF TGTGCCAGCAGTCCCGGGACAGTATATGAGCAGTTCTTC
- TRBJ2-7 TRBV11-2 - CASSLMYSSYEQYF TGTGCCAGCAGCTTAATGTACAGTTCCTACGAGCAGTACTTC
once TRBJ2-2 TRBV20-1 - CSARGGGELFF TGCAGTGCTAGGGGGGGCGGGGAGCTGTTTTTT
once TRBJ1-3 TRBV11-2 - CASSLMLQTSSGNTIYF TGTGCCAGCAGCTTAATGTTGCAAACGAGCTCTGGAAACACCATATATTTT
- TRBJ2-1 TRBV5-1 TRBD1 CASSPGQGSYNEQFF TGCGCCAGCAGCCCCGGACAGGGGTCCTACAATGAGCAGTTCTTC
- TRBJ1-1 TRBV6-5 TRBD1 CASSAGTAQGGEAFF TGTGCCAGCTCCGCCGGGACAGCTCAGGGGGGTGAAGCTTTCTTT
- TRBJ2-7 TRBV27 TRBD2 CASSSLAGGSYEQYF TGTGCCAGCAGTTCCTTAGCGGGGGGATCCTACGAGCAGTACTTC
once TRBJ1-1 TRBV7-3 - CASSSTGTSNTEAFF TGTGCCAGCAGCTCCACCGGGACTTCGAACACTGAAGCTTTCTTT
- TRBJ1-6 TRBV5-6 - CASRGLLNSPLHF TGTGCCAGCAGGGGCCTTCTTAATTCACCCCTCCACTTT
- TRBJ1-5 TRBV29-1 - CSVREQDDQPQHF TGCAGCGTTCGGGAGCAGGACGATCAGCCCCAGCATTTT
- TRBJ2-1 TRBV27 TRBD2 CASSSPRTSGVSSYNEQFF TGTGCCAGCAGTTCCCCGCGGACTAGCGGGGTGAGCTCCTACAATGAGCAGTTCTTC
- TRBJ2-3 TRBV6-5 TRBD2 CASSPGGRGTDTQYF TGTGCCAGCAGTCCGGGGGGGCGGGGCACAGATACGCAGTATTTT
- TRBJ1-1 TRBV9 - CASNPGGLNTEAFF TGTGCCAGCAACCCGGGAGGCTTGAACACTGAAGCTTTCTTT
- TRBJ2-1 TRBV7-9 TRBD1 CASSPGQGHNEQFF TGTGCCAGCAGCCCCGGACAGGGCCACAATGAGCAGTTCTTC
- TRBJ1-1 TRBV5-1 TRBD1 CASSRGTEGGEAFF TGCGCCAGCAGCCGAGGGACAGAGGGGGGTGAAGCTTTCTTT
once TRBJ1-4 TRBV5-6 TRBD1 CASSVSRDREKLFF TGTGCCAGCAGCGTTTCCCGGGACAGGGAAAAACTGTTTTTT
- TRBJ2-5 TRBV7-6 TRBD1 CASSRTGVETQYF TGTGCCAGCAGCCGTACAGGGGTTGAGACCCAGTACTTC
- TRBJ1-5 TRBV7-9 - CASSSETVGGDQPQHF TGTGCCAGCAGCTCCGAGACGGTAGGGGGAGATCAGCCCCAGCATTTT
- TRBJ1-1 TRBV4-1 - CASSQDGGFRRAFF TGCGCCAGCAGCCAAGATGGGGGGTTCCGGCGAGCTTTCTTT
- TRBJ2-7 TRBV27 - CASSLFRTAPYEQYF TGTGCCAGCAGTTTATTCAGGACTGCCCCCTACGAGCAGTACTTC
- TRBJ2-5 TRBV1 - CTSSQDTPKLAGFKETQYF TGCACCAGCAGCCAAGACACTCCGAAACTAGCGGGGTTTAAAGAGACCCAGTACTTC
- TRBJ2-7 TRBV6-5 - CASSYRSKAYEQYF TGTGCCAGCAGTTACAGATCAAAAGCCTACGAGCAGTACTTC
few TRBJ2-3 TRBV5-6 TRBD1 CASTDTRGRKSSDTQYF TGTGCCAGCACTGACACAAGGGGGCGAAAATCTTCAGATACGCAGTATTTT
- TRBJ2-1 TRBV6-5 TRBD2 CATGGYLYNEQFF TGTGCCACCGGGGGGTATCTTTACAATGAGCAGTTCTTC
- TRBJ2-1 TRBV5-1 TRBD2 CASSFERGGFREQFF TGCGCCAGCAGCTTTGAGCGGGGAGGTTTTAGGGAGCAGTTCTTC
- TRBJ1-4 TRBV4-1 TRBD1 CASSPGQGVGYEKLFF TGCGCCAGCAGCCCCGGACAGGGCGTGGGGTATGAAAAACTGTTTTTT
once TRBJ1-2 TRBV27 - CASSLFSPQGRAGYGYTF TGTGCCAGCAGTTTATTTTCCCCACAGGGCAGGGCAGGCTATGGCTACACCTTC
- TRBJ2-2 TRBV18 - CASSLQLTNTGELFF TGTGCCAGCTCACTACAGCTTACGAACACCGGGGAGCTGTTTTTT
- TRBJ1-4 TRBV9 - CASSAGATNEKLFF TGTGCCAGCAGCGCAGGGGCAACTAATGAAAAACTGTTTTTT
- TRBJ1-1 TRBV6-6 - CAGTQGNSEAFF TGTGCCGGGACCCAGGGGAATTCTGAAGCTTTCTTT
- TRBJ2-1 TRBV6-1 - CASSDDGGRAYNEQFF TGTGCCAGCAGTGATGACGGGGGGCGAGCGTACAATGAGCAGTTCTTC
- TRBJ2-3 TRBV5-1 - CASSLGAGPDTQYF TGCGCCAGCAGCTTGGGGGCAGGGCCAGATACGCAGTATTTT
- TRBJ2-3 TRBV6-6 TRBD2 CASSYWASGSTDTQYF TGTGCCAGCAGTTACTGGGCTAGCGGAAGCACAGATACGCAGTATTTT
few TRBJ2-7 TRBV6-6 - CASSLSPDSLYEQYF TGTGCCAGCAGTCTCTCCCCGGACAGCCTCTACGAGCAGTACTTC